This TCR beta chain comes out of a study of OX40 agonist ivuxolimab in advanced cancers. Study at large: Allowance was made for prior anti-PD-1, anti-PD-L1 or anti-CTLA-4 therapy, and approximately 41% had some. General study points: Certain nonresponding patients likewise had low normalized T-cell clonal expansion. Antigen specificity was not determined for the expanded peripheral T cells.

Only in-frame clones appear in the TCRdb table, and some are missing; sequencing was by immunoSEQ multiplex PCR. Of over 60,000 clones in the sample, approximately 91% were seen once. Germline CDR1 SGHTA, CDR2 FQGNSA. Trimming removed 5 bases from V and 0 bases from J; junction bases left unmatched: 4. This CDR3 has 15 amino acids. About this clone: The antigen is not known.

Material: CD4+ or CD8+ T cells sorted from blood, obtained in a trial of the OX40 agonist ivuxolimab. The TCR was taken from an adult with an advanced solid tumor such as melanoma, head and neck, liver or kidney cancer. The chain carries TRBV7-2 and TRBJ1-3, with 7 bases matching TRBD1. CDR3 in DNA: TGTGCCAGCAGCCCGGGACAGACCTCTGGAAACACCATATATTTT. Protein sequence: CASSPGQTSGNTIYF.